What follows describes a single T cell receptor beta chain. Original processing notes: Amplification with reference gene primers provided the estimates of nucleated cell counts. The protocol was immunoSEQ multiplex PCR, while the TCRdb copy is restricted to in-frame clones and leaves out a portion. V and J calls and clone size are as listed in that table; D and trimming were resolved from the DNA. The table shows about 380,000 clones, with nearly 90% occurring only once. The sample belongs to a study of blood T cell repertoires in COVID-19. Across the study: Acute-phase and convalescent COVID-19 samples originated in the United States, Italy and Spain. T cells, B-cell-depleted T cells, or PBMCs provided the cDNA or gDNA that served as material.

Germline V lookup: CDR1 SGHTA, CDR2 FQGTGA. CDR3 length equals 15 residues. Trimming cost V 0 bases and J 4 bases, with 12 bases left between them. J is TRBJ1-1 and V is TRBV7-3, with D tentatively TRBD1 (5 bases). The TCR was taken from a man between 18 and 29 years old with active or convalescent COVID-19. The sample was peripheral blood. CDR3 DNA sequence: TGTGCCAGCAGCTTAACGCAGGGCTCTGGCACTGAAGCTTTCTTT. It is translated as CASSLTQGSGTEAFF.